This T cell receptor (beta chain) was identified in a study of beta chain features in type 1 diabetes. Study-level results: Relative to healthy donors, patients appeared to have naive, central memory and Treg TCRB repertoires that were more similar. Researchers caution that PCR might favor shorter templates, equally among patients and controls. Resolution of whether HLA type affects TCRB rearrangement was not achieved here. Type 1 diabetes patients showed a moderate but significant shortening of TCRB CDR3s in all four CD4+ subsets.

The germline V gene has CDR1 SGHDT and CDR2 YYEEEE. The V and J ends lost 4 bases and 6 bases respectively, with 11 bases between them. The CDR3 loop spans 14 amino acids. In its sample, this clone was seen a few times. The antigen remains unidentified. Sorting that relied on CD45RO/CCR7/CD25/CD127/CD95/CD27 yielded CD4+ naive, central memory, regulatory and stem cell-like memory cells. The whole isolated RNA underwent reverse transcription, so sequencing captured expressed TCRB transcripts. Assay used: immunoSEQ multiplex PCR; TCRdb lists only in-frame clones, some missing. Of hundreds of thousands of clones listed, about 11% were seen once; the top ten hold around 0.015%.

The receptor was derived from a man younger than 40 with type 1 diabetes. Sequenced material: naive CD4+ T cells from blood. The rearrangement joins TRBV5-6 to TRBJ1-6; D is undetermined. CDR3 sequence: CASSTRPGNSPLHF. The CDR3 nucleotides are TGTGCCAGCAGCACTCGACCGGGTAATTCACCCCTCCACTTT.